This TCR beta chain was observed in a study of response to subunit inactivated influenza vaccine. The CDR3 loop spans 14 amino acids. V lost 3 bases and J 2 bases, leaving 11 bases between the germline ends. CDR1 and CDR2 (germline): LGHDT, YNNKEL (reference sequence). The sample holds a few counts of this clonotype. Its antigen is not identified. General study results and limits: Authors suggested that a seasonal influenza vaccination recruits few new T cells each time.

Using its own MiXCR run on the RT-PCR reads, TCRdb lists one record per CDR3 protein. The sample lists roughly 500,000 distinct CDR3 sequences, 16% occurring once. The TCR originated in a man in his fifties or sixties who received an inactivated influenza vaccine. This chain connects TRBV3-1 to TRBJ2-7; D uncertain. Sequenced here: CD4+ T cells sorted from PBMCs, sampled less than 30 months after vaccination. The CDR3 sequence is CASSQGTAAYEQYF. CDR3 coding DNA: TGTGCCAGCAGCCAGGGCACCGCAGCCTACGAGCAGTACTTC.